The rows below give T cell receptor beta chains drawn from one sample of a study of OX40 agonist ivuxolimab in advanced cancers. Some clones are missing from TCRdb's copy, which holds only in-frame ones; the method was immunoSEQ multiplex PCR. The repertoire holds more than 40,000 clones, with around 84% as singletons. Sample: CD4+ or CD8+ T cells sorted from blood, taken in a trial of the OX40 agonist ivuxolimab. The receptor set was obtained from an adult with an advanced solid tumor such as melanoma, head and neck, liver or kidney cancer. The CDR3 runs from the conserved cysteine through the conserved F or W. A D gene is named only where the DNA matches it firmly. Some rows have no size entry. The others give once, few or many, or a class for an expanded clone.

clone size	V gene	J gene	D gene	CDR3 DNA	CDR3 protein
NA	TRBV4-1	TRBJ2-2	TRBD2	TGCGCCAGCAGCCAAGGGGGAGGGCATACCGGGGAGCTGTTTTTT	CASSQGGGHTGELFF
NA	TRBV5-8	TRBJ2-3	NA	TGTGCCAGCAGCGACGGGACGGGAAATAGAGATACGCAGTATTTT	CASSDGTGNRDTQYF
NA	TRBV27	TRBJ2-1	TRBD1	TGTGCCAGCCGGACAGGGGTTTATGAGCAGTTCTTC	CASRTGVYEQFF
NA	TRBV7-8	TRBJ2-5	NA	TGTGCCAGCAGGGGCGGACCAACAGAGACCCAGTACTTC	CASRGGPTETQYF
NA	TRBV13	TRBJ1-1	NA	TGTGCCAGCAGCTTAGGAGGGAACACTGAAGCTTTCTTT	CASSLGGNTEAFF
few	TRBV6-4	TRBJ2-3	TRBD2	TGTGCCAGCGGGACTAGCGGCACAGATACGCAGTATTTT	CASGTSGTDTQYF
NA	TRBV5-6	TRBJ2-2	NA	TGTGCCAGCAGGGACCGAAAGGGGGCGAACACCGGGGAGCTGTTTTTT	CASRDRKGANTGELFF
NA	TRBV28	TRBJ2-7	NA	TGTGCCAGCAGCTCCCCGAGGGGGGAGGGGTCCTACGAGCAGTACTTC	CASSSPRGEGSYEQYF
NA	TRBV19	TRBJ2-1	NA	TGTGCCAGTAGTATTGAGGTGGTTTCTCCCTCCTACAATGAGCAGTTCTTC	CASSIEVVSPSYNEQFF
NA	TRBV5-1	TRBJ2-1	NA	TGCGCCAGCAGCTTGTGGGCGACTGTCGACAATGAGCAGTTCTTC	CASSLWATVDNEQFF
NA	TRBV7-8	TRBJ1-2	NA	TGTGCCAGCAGCTTAGAACGGGGTCGCTACACCTTC	CASSLERGRYTF
NA	TRBV6-1	TRBJ2-1	TRBD2	TGTGCCAGCAGTGAACTAGCGGGAGCCTACAATGAGCAGTTCTTC	CASSELAGAYNEQFF
few	TRBV9	TRBJ1-1	NA	TGTGCCAGCAGCCCGGGGAACACTGAAGCTTTCTTT	CASSPGNTEAFF
NA	TRBV5-8	TRBJ2-1	NA	TGTGCCAGCACCCGGGAGAATGAGCAGTTCTTC	CASTRENEQFF
NA	TRBV27	TRBJ1-5	NA	TGTGCCAGCCGTACCACCGGGGCCTACGATCAGCCCCAGCATTTT	CASRTTGAYDQPQHF
NA	TRBV7-9	TRBJ2-7	TRBD2	TGTGCCAGCAGGGGGGAGGGGAACCCCTACGAGCAGTACTTC	CASRGEGNPYEQYF
NA	TRBV29-1	TRBJ2-2	NA	TGCAGCGTTCGGCGGGACATAAACACCGGGGAGCTGTTTTTT	CSVRRDINTGELFF
NA	TRBV4-1	TRBJ2-7	TRBD1	TGCGCCAGCAGCCAAGAGGACAGGGGCGGAGAGCAGTACTTC	CASSQEDRGGEQYF
once	TRBV30	TRBJ1-4	NA	TGTGCCTGGGCCGACAGTTGGGGTAATGAAAAACTGTTTTTT	CAWADSWGNEKLFF
NA	TRBV7-8	TRBJ2-1	TRBD2	TGTGCCAGCAGCCTAGGCGGGACTAGCGGAATCGGAGCGTCAATCACCTACAATGAGCAGTTCTTC	CASSLGGTSGIGASITYNEQFF
NA	TRBV29-1	TRBJ2-2	NA	TGCAGCGTTTACCGACTCGGGGAGCTGTTTTTT	CSVYRLGELFF
NA	TRBV6-1	TRBJ2-7	NA	TGTGCCAGCAGTGAATGGGGAGACTTATTATACGAGCAGTACTTC	CASSEWGDLLYEQYF
NA	TRBV4-1	TRBJ1-3	NA	TGCGCCAGCAGCCAAGGGAGCTCTGGAAACACCATATATTTT	CASSQGSSGNTIYF
NA	TRBV6-1	TRBJ1-4	NA	TGTGCCACCCAGAATACCGGGACTAATGAAAAACTGTTTTTT	CATQNTGTNEKLFF
NA	TRBV29-1	TRBJ2-6	TRBD1	TGCAGCGTTGGAGGGGGCAAGGCTGGGGCCAACGTCCTGACTTTC	CSVGGGKAGANVLTF
NA	TRBV27	TRBJ2-3	NA	TGTGCCAGCAGCTTTTTAGCCGGGGTCCCAGATACGCAGTATTTT	CASSFLAGVPDTQYF
few	TRBV28	TRBJ1-2	NA	TGTGCCAGCAACTCCCCCTCGTGGGACCGGAGGGTTGGCTACACCTTC	CASNSPSWDRRVGYTF
NA	TRBV28	TRBJ2-2	NA	TGTGCCAGCAGTTTAGGGTCAGCGAACACCGGGGAGCTGTTTTTT	CASSLGSANTGELFF
once	TRBV5-5	TRBJ2-6	NA	TGTGCCAGCAGCCAACCGGGACATGGAGCCTCTGGGGCCAACGTCCTGACTTTC	CASSQPGHGASGANVLTF
NA	TRBV7-6	TRBJ2-1	TRBD2	TGTGCCAGTGTAGCGGGGGGGCCGAATGAGCAGTTCTTC	CASVAGGPNEQFF